The source of this T cell receptor beta chain is a study of blood T cell repertoires in COVID-19. Study as a whole: Italy, Spain and the United States were the sources of the convalescent and acute COVID-19 samples.

In germline, CDR1 is SGHNT, CDR2 YYREEE (reference sequence). The V gene lost 0 bases and the J gene lost 8 bases, with 9 bases spanning the gap. The CDR3 extends over 14 amino acids. As handled by the study authors: For nucleated cells, counts were estimated from reference gene primer amplification. The protocol was immunoSEQ multiplex PCR, while the TCRdb copy is restricted to in-frame clones and leaves out a portion. V and J calls and clone size are copied from that table; D and trimming were computed from the DNA. The sample includes approximately 150,000 clones, approximately 80% seen only once; the top ten take approximately 7.6%.

The genes are TRBV5-4 and TRBJ1-6, with D uncertain. The sequencing sample was made of peripheral blood. The clonotype originates from a woman older than 75 with COVID-19, enrolled during active disease. The CDR3 DNA reads TGTGCCAGCAGCTTGGGTGGTCGGGATTCACCCCTCCACTTT. Translating it yields CASSLGGRDSPLHF.